A selection of T cell receptor beta chains follows, all from one sample in a study of glioma-infiltrating T cells after dendritic cell vaccination. The method was immunoSEQ multiplex PCR; TCRdb's version includes in-frame clones alone and lacks a portion of them. Of over 65,000 clones detected, less than 85% appear once; the ten largest clones hold more than 8%. The material was blood, obtained after dendritic cell vaccination. These receptor sequences come from a human donor with glioblastoma. CDR3s include the opening cysteine and the closing phenylalanine or tryptophan.

v_gene | CDR3aa
TRBV2 | CASSDFGRAITDTQYF
TRBV7-3 | CASSVRGLAGGLPYEQYF
TRBV27 | CASSRGGSYNEQFF
TRBV6-5 | CASSPRGNTDTQYF
TRBV7-9 | CASSPTGQGLGYTF
TRBV2 | CASSRSGGLTDTQYF
TRBV19 | CASQKQGQGSYEQYF
TRBV5-6 | CASSLERQGNTYNSPLHF
TRBV29-1 | CSVEAGGETQYF
TRBV19 | CATRGGGSRSNQPQHF
TRBV9 | CASSVDYGSIDNEQFF
TRBV9 | CASSRLAGAPYEQYF
TRBV5-6 | CASSLAAGGMYSNQPQHF
TRBV29-1 | CSVEDSQYEQYF
TRBV19 | CASSIERRGEAFF
TRBV6-5 | CASSRTSGHEQFF
TRBV10-3 | CAISPTGYSNQPQHF
TRBV5-4 | CASSQGSDGNTIYF
TRBV28 | CASSVTGTGELFF
TRBV12-2 | CASRTCRDRGPYEQYF
TRBV28 | CASSSGQARMNTEAFF
TRBV29-1 | CSVTGRNTGELFF
TRBV5-1 | CASSFSGPGYTGELFF
TRBV6-1 | CASSGQGRGTGELFF
TRBV6-5 | CASKDGRTGAYEQYF
TRBV30 | CAWGTGTSTDTQYF
TRBV21-1 | CDRWRKSSYEQYF
TRBV19 | CASLSIENEKLFF
TRBV5-1 | CASSLSALMGGELFF
TRBV19 | CASSIRFGTSGKLGRGGPYEQYF
TRBV11-1 | CASSPGQGQNTEAFF
TRBV6-1 | CASSDPNEKLFF
TRBV27 | CASSSGQGLDYEQYF
TRBV7-8 | CASRASGQGYGQPQHF
TRBV14 | CASSQEGLAGGTGELFF
TRBV9 | CASSSSGAGGVQFF
TRBV9 | CASSAQGAQETQYF
TRBV7-8 | CASSPAGRGGQLGTDTQYF
TRBV19 | CASSTSGVLNQPQHF
TRBV5-4 | CASSYRETSNYGYTF
TRBV7-8 | CASSLPGTGDRNEQFF
TRBV10-3 | CAISQGDTDEQYF
TRBV2 | CASSEQGEGYTF
TRBV28 | CASSFDRGSRYEQYF
TRBV6-4 | CASRGQGVSGYTF
TRBV6-5 | CASSKKAGAYNEQFF
TRBV2 | CASRPPGQGVQNTEAFF
TRBV11-1 | CASSYGQWGGRHHNEQFF
TRBV30 | CAWSGLATYEQYF
TRBV28 | CASSPRTGRNTEAFF